The clone carrying this T cell receptor beta chain was recorded once. Its target is not known. This specimen belongs to a study of cytomegalovirus exposure and HLA in healthy donors. Study conclusions and caveats: Some V segments could not be told apart, so they were left out, TRBV6-2 and TRBV6-3 among them. Roughly uniform sequencing depth across donors was assumed, possibly incorrectly. Later work showed greater clonal expansion in HLA-associated TCR beta chains than in equally common others.

This CDR3 comprises 16 residues. Trimming took off 2 bases at V and 7 bases at J, with 18 bases between the two ends. Germline assignment: CDR1 SGHDN and CDR2 FVKESK. Use of 60 Vbeta and 13 Jbeta primers characterized the PCR. This table comes from immunoSEQ multiplex PCR, and its TCRdb copy is limited to in-frame clones, with some not included. The sample has about 81,000 clones, 77% seen once. The J gene is TRBJ2-1, the V gene TRBV14, with a weak D call TRBD2 (6 bases). The receptor was derived from a man aged 50 to 60 in good health and CMV-seropositive. Material: PBMCs. CDR3 sequence (DNA): TGTGCCAGCAGCCAAAAGGCGGGGTGGGGACGGAATGAGCAGTTCTTC. Translating gives CASSQKAGWGRNEQFF.